The 26 T cell receptor beta chains listed next were all sequenced from one sample in a study of OX40 agonist ivuxolimab in advanced cancers. Method: immunoSEQ multiplex PCR; TCRdb's copy keeps in-frame clones and lacks some. The table has some 82,000 clones, 75% to 95% seen once. The sequencing used CD4+ or CD8+ T cells sorted from blood, collected in a trial of the OX40 agonist ivuxolimab. The origin of the receptors is an adult with an advanced solid tumor such as melanoma, head and neck, liver or kidney cancer.

This rearrangement joins TRBV28 to TRBJ1-1, with 7 bases identical to TRBD1. The CDR3 has 15 residues. With V trimmed by 3 bases and J by 2 bases, 6 bases remained unmatched. Germline V gives CDR1 MDHEN, CDR2 SYDVKM. The CDR3 bases are TGTGCCAGCAGTTTCGTGGGACAGTTAAACACTGAAGCTTTCTTT. It encodes CASSFVGQLNTEAFF. Full variable domain (outside the CDR3, taken from reference TRBV28 and TRBJ1-1): DVKVTQSSRYLVKRTGEKVFLECVQDMDHENMFWYRQDPGLGLRLIYFSYDVKMKEKGDIPEGYSVSREKKERFSLILESASTNQTSMYLCASSFVGQLNTEAFFGQGTRLTVV.

This clone came up once. The J gene is TRBJ2-6, the V gene TRBV6-5; D is uncertain. This CDR3 region has 16 residues. Trimming pared 0 bases from V and 1 base from J, leaving 7 bases between. CDR1 and CDR2 from the germline V gene are MNHEY and SVGAGI. The CDR3 DNA sequence: TGTGCCAGCAGTTACTCCGCGAGGTCTGGGGCCAACGTCCTGACTTTC. It codes for CASSYSARSGANVLTF.

The chain has TRBV10-3 and TRBJ1-5; TRBD1 aligns across 11 bases. The V gene end was trimmed by 6 bases and the J gene end by 5 bases; junction bases not matched to a gene: 0. The CDR3 consists of 13 residues. In germline, CDR1 is ENHRY, CDR2 SYGVKD. Written as DNA, the CDR3 is TGTGCCATCAGGGGACAGGGGGATCAGCCCCAGCATTTT. Encoded protein: CAIRGQGDQPQHF.

This rearrangement joins TRBV7-9 to TRBJ2-1; 12 bases match TRBD2. Germline V gene lookup returns CDR1 SEHNR and CDR2 FQNEAQ (reference sequence). CDR3 size: 15 residues. Losses at the gene ends were 3 bases for V and 6 bases for J; bases not matched to a gene: 3. The CDR3 here is CASSFLAGGGNEQFF. CDR3 nucleotide sequence: TGTGCCAGCAGCTTTCTAGCGGGAGGGGGCAATGAGCAGTTCTTC.

The CDR3 DNA follows: TGTGCCAGCAGCCAATCACTGGGGACAGATTCACCCCTCCACTTT. Translation: CASSQSLGTDSPLHF. V is TRBV4-2 and J is TRBJ1-6; 7 bases are shared with TRBD1. CDR3 length equals 15 residues. CDR1 LGHNA and CDR2 YNFKEQ come from the germline V gene. V lost 2 bases, J lost 8 bases, and 6 bases stayed unmatched.

The J gene is TRBJ2-7, the V gene TRBV19, with a possible D match to TRBD2 (6 bases). V was trimmed by 9 bases and J by 0 bases, leaving 9 bases between them. Looked up from germline, CDR1 is LNHDA and CDR2 is SQIVND (reference sequence). The CDR3 spans 12 residues. The CDR3 bases are TGTGCCAGCCGGGGACTCTCCTACGAGCAGTACTTC. Translation gives CASRGLSYEQYF.

The rearrangement joins TRBV10-3 to TRBJ2-4; the D call may be TRBD1 or TRBD2 (6 bases each). Looked up from germline, CDR1 is ENHRY and CDR2 is SYGVKD. The CDR3 totals 14 residues. V lost 0 bases, J lost 11 bases, and 14 bases lay in between. In DNA form, the CDR3 reads TGTGCCATCAGTGAGTCGACGGGGGCGAGAGTTCAGTACTTC. Amino acid sequence: CAISESTGARVQYF.

The rearrangement uses TRBV5-1 and TRBJ2-1; D not resolved. The CDR3 is 15 amino acids. The V end lost 1 base, the J end lost 7 bases, and 15 bases lay between the germline ends. Germline CDR1 SGHRS, CDR2 YFSETQ. This chain's CDR3 is CASSLFPNPLNEQFF. CDR3 DNA: TGCGCCAGCAGCTTGTTTCCGAACCCACTGAATGAGCAGTTCTTC. Variable domain in full (rest from reference TRBV5-1 and TRBJ2-1): KAGVTQTPRYLIKTRGQQVTLSCSPISGHRSVSWYQQTPGQGLQFLFEYFSETQRNKGNFPGRFSGRQFSNSRSEMNVSTLELGDSALYLCASSLFPNPLNEQFFGPGTRLTVL.

The rearrangement links TRBV6-4 to TRBJ1-5; 8 bases are shared with TRBD1. This CDR3 has 13 residues. The germline V gene has CDR1 MRHNA and CDR2 SNTAGT. The ends lost 6 bases at V and 9 bases at J; junction bases unmatched: 7. CDR3 sequence: CASSRDRNSPQHF. CDR3 DNA sequence: TGTGCCAGCAGCAGGGACAGGAACTCGCCCCAGCATTTT.

This clone was observed once. This chain links TRBV12-5 with TRBJ2-7; 7 positions match TRBD1. Germline-derived CDR1 and CDR2 are LGHNT and FRNRAP. V was clipped by 0 bases and J by 5 bases; unmatched bases: 13. The CDR3 has 17 amino acids. CDR3 coding DNA: TGTGCTAGTGGTTTGGTACAAGGGACAGCTAACTTCCACGAGCAGTACTTC. It encodes CASGLVQGTANFHEQYF.

The chain is built from TRBV18 and TRBJ2-3; TRBD2 agrees at 10 bases. Germline CDR1 is KGHSH and CDR2 is LQKENI. V dropped 1 base and J dropped 5; count of bases not matched to a gene: 9. This CDR3 contains 17 residues. The CDR3 spells CASSPLLASGRGDTQYF. The CDR3 DNA is TGTGCCAGCTCACCACTCCTCGCTAGCGGGAGAGGAGATACGCAGTATTTT.

V gene TRBV7-9 combines with J gene TRBJ2-3; D perhaps matches TRBD2 (5 bases). The ends were cut back, 5 bases at V and 6 bases at J, with 18 bases in the middle. The CDR3 is 15 residues long. CDR1 and CDR2 (germline): SEHNR, FQNEAQ (reference sequence). CDR3: CASSQNAALADTQYF. The DNA for the CDR3 is TGTGCCAGCAGCCAAAACGCAGCGTTAGCGGATACGCAGTATTTT.

The V and J genes are TRBV19 and TRBJ2-3, with 15 bases fitting TRBD2. After removal of 4 bases from V and 1 base from J, the junction contained 9 bases not matched to a gene. CDR3 length: 19 amino acids. Germline V gene sequence: CDR1 LNHDA, CDR2 SQIVND (reference sequence). The DNA for the CDR3 is TGTGCCAGTAGTACGCCAGGACTAGCGGGAGGGCCAGGCACAGATACGCAGTATTTT. Translation: CASSTPGLAGGPGTDTQYF.

The chain links TRBV5-5 to TRBJ2-7; possible D gene TRBD2, 6 bases. The CDR3 has 16 amino acids. V lost 6 bases to trimming and J lost 6 bases, with 25 bases between them. Germline loops: CDR1 SGHKS, CDR2 YYEKEE (reference sequence). The CDR3: CASTLRYGASGVEQYF. DNA for the CDR3: TGTGCCAGCACCCTAAGGTATGGTGCGTCGGGAGTCGAGCAGTACTTC.

CDR3 DNA: TGTGCCAGCAGTGTCCAGGCTAACTATGGCTACACCTTC. As protein: CASSVQANYGYTF. The gene calls are TRBV27 and TRBJ1-2; D unclear. V shed 5 bases and J shed 0 bases, with 7 bases lying between them. The germline gives CDR1 MNHEY, CDR2 SMNVEV (reference sequence). The length of the CDR3 is 13 residues.

DNA of the CDR3: TGCGCCAGCAGCCAAGGGGAAGTAGGAGAAAAACTGTTTTTT. It encodes CASSQGEVGEKLFF. The chain is built from TRBV4-1 and TRBJ1-4, with D unresolved. Germline CDR1 is MGHRA and CDR2 is YSYEKL. The V end was cut by 1 base, the J end by 8 bases, with 11 bases between. This CDR3 spans 14 amino acids.

This chain links TRBV11-2 with TRBJ1-4; no definite D call. From germline, CDR1 is SGHAT and CDR2 FQNNGV. The CDR3 is 14 residues long. V was cut by 5 bases and J by 1 base, with 8 bases left in between. The CDR3 here is CASSEGGTNEKLFF. CDR3 sequence (DNA): TGTGCCAGCAGCGAGGGAGGAACTAATGAAAAACTGTTTTTT. Variable domain in full (rest from reference TRBV11-2 and TRBJ1-4): EAGVAQSPRYKIIEKRQSVAFWCNPISGHATLYWYQQILGQGPKLLIQFQNNGVVDDSQLPKDRFSAERLKGVDSTLKIQPAKLEDSAVYLCASSEGGTNEKLFFGSGTQLSVL.

This chain links TRBV18 with TRBJ2-5; 8 nucleotides align to TRBD1. After removal of 5 bases from V and 5 bases from J, the junction contained 4 bases not matched to a gene. Germline V lookup: CDR1 KGHSH, CDR2 LQKENI. The CDR3 consists of 13 residues. The CDR3 bases are TGTGCCAGCTCAGCGGACAGGGTCGAGACCCAGTACTTC. It encodes CASSADRVETQYF.

This sequence joins TRBV28 and TRBJ1-3; D ambiguous. V was clipped by 4 bases and J by 0 bases, with 10 bases between them. This CDR3 is 15 amino acids long. Germline lookup yields CDR1 MDHEN and CDR2 SYDVKM. The CDR3 loop reads CASSSIRISGNTIYF. The CDR3 DNA reads as TGTGCCAGCAGTTCGATCAGGATCTCTGGAAACACCATATATTTT. The full variable domain, with the rest looked up from reference TRBV28 and TRBJ1-3, is DVKVTQSSRYLVKRTGEKVFLECVQDMDHENMFWYRQDPGLGLRLIYFSYDVKMKEKGDIPEGYSVSREKKERFSLILESASTNQTSMYLCASSSIRISGNTIYFGEGSWLTVV.

This chain links TRBV7-2 with TRBJ1-5; D is perhaps TRBD1 (5 bases). The germline V gene has CDR1 SGHTA and CDR2 FQGNSA. Deletions cut 0 bases from V and 3 bases from J, with 9 bases between. CDR3 length equals 15 residues. CDR3 sequence reads: CASSLAGGINQPQHF. In nucleotides, the CDR3 is TGTGCCAGCAGCTTAGCCGGGGGGATCAATCAGCCCCAGCATTTT.

This chain connects TRBV14 to TRBJ1-1; 7 bases are a match to TRBD1. Unmatched junction bases numbered 6, after V lost 4 bases and J lost 4 bases. Germline CDR1 SGHDN, CDR2 FVKESK. The CDR3 has 14 amino acids. For the CDR3, the DNA is TGTGCCAGCAGCCGACAGGGCGGGGGCACTGAAGCTTTCTTT. Amino acids: CASSRQGGGTEAFF. Variable domain in full (rest from reference TRBV14 and TRBJ1-1): EAGVTQFPSHSVIEKGQTVTLRCDPISGHDNLYWYRRVMGKEIKFLLHFVKESKQDESGMPNNRFLAERTGGTYSTLKVQPAELEDSGVYFCASSRQGGGTEAFFGQGTRLTVV.

This chain connects TRBV7-6 to TRBJ2-3; possible D gene TRBD2, 5 bases. CDR3 length: 16 residues. The germline gives CDR1 SGHVS, CDR2 FNYEAQ. The germline V and J ends were trimmed by 0 bases and 1 base, with 11 bases remaining between them. As DNA, the CDR3 is TGTGCCAGCAGCTTAGCGAAGGCTAGCCGCACAGATACGCAGTATTTT. It encodes CASSLAKASRTDTQYF.

The CDR3 region has the DNA TGTGCCAGCTCACGCCCGACAGGGATAACCGGGGAGCTGTTTTTT. This sequence encodes CASSRPTGITGELFF. The J gene is TRBJ2-2, the V gene TRBV18, with 7 bases that match TRBD1. With V trimmed by 4 bases and J by 5 bases, 7 bases remained unmatched. The CDR3 extends over 15 amino acids. Germline V CDR1 and CDR2: KGHSH, LQKENI.

This CDR3 is CASSLTRNEQFF. CDR3 in DNA: TGTGCCAGCAGCTTAACTAGGAATGAGCAGTTCTTC. The chain couples TRBV7-2 to TRBJ2-1; the D gene is possibly TRBD2 (5 bases). Germline loops: CDR1 SGHTA, CDR2 FQGNSA. This CDR3 has 12 amino acids. V was shortened by 2 bases and J by 7 bases, with 6 bases between the two germline ends.

A single count supports this clone. The V call is TRBV28, the J call TRBJ2-7; the match to TRBD2 covers 14 bases. CDR1 and CDR2 from the germline V gene are MDHEN and SYDVKM. CDR3 size: 15 residues. V was clipped by 2 bases and J by 12 bases; unmatched bases: 9. The CDR3 reads CASSLPGLAGVNLYF. DNA for the CDR3: TGTGCCAGCAGTTTACCGGGACTAGCGGGAGTGAATTTGTACTTC.

The chain employs TRBV5-1 and TRBJ1-3; D gene unclear. CDR3 length: 13 amino acids. Germline V CDR1 and CDR2: SGHRS, YFSETQ. With 4 bases removed from V and 4 bases from J, the gap between germline ends came to 9 bases. CDR3 sequence reads: CASSPTGGNTIYF. The CDR3 DNA reads as TGCGCCAGCAGCCCAACTGGGGGAAACACCATATATTTT.